These 28 T cell receptor beta chains were sequenced from one sample in a study of OX40 agonist ivuxolimab in advanced cancers. Library prep was done by the immunoSEQ multiplex PCR assay. Not all clones reach the TCRdb copy of this immuneACCESS table, which keeps in-frame sequences only. Checked studies attribute under half of the gap to unresolved V genes and leave the rest unexplained. This sample is represented by over 150,000 clones; under 95% of them were singletons. The ten top clones hold around 0.28% of the sample. Sequences were derived from CD4+ or CD8+ T cells sorted from blood, sampled in a trial of the OX40 agonist ivuxolimab. Receptors originate from an adult with an advanced solid tumor such as melanoma, head and neck, liver or kidney cancer.

J is TRBJ2-3 and V is TRBV19; 12 bases map to TRBD2. The germline gives CDR1 LNHDA, CDR2 SQIVND (reference sequence). This CDR3 region has 17 residues. The trim removed 4 bases at V and 1 base at J, leaving 6 bases unmatched. Here the CDR3 reads CASSTPGLAGRTDTQYF. CDR3 nucleotide sequence: TGTGCCAGTAGTACCCCCGGACTAGCGGGACGCACAGATACGCAGTATTTT.

This rearrangement joins TRBV5-4 to TRBJ2-7; D is ambiguous. Between the trimmed V and J ends, which lost 0 bases and 4 bases, there was a span of 11 bases. Per the germline V gene, CDR1 is SGHNT and CDR2 is YYREEE (reference sequence). The CDR3 totals 14 residues. The CDR3 DNA reads TGTGCCAGCAGCTTGGGCGGATATCCGTACGAGCAGTACTTC. Its protein product is CASSLGGYPYEQYF.

This rearrangement joins TRBV11-2 to TRBJ1-4; D ambiguous. Per germline, CDR1 SGHAT and CDR2 FQNNGV. The CDR3 contains 13 residues. Trimming removed 1 base from V and 6 bases from J, with 6 bases in between. The CDR3 DNA reads TGTGCCAGCAGCTTAGTACGGGATGAAAAACTGTTTTTT. Translation gives CASSLVRDEKLFF. Based on the CDR3 plus reference TRBV11-2 and TRBJ1-4, the full variable domain is EAGVAQSPRYKIIEKRQSVAFWCNPISGHATLYWYQQILGQGPKLLIQFQNNGVVDDSQLPKDRFSAERLKGVDSTLKIQPAKLEDSAVYLCASSLVRDEKLFFGSGTQLSVL.

The table lists this clone with a count of one. The chain has TRBV28 and TRBJ1-3; 10 bases map to TRBD1. Germline CDR1 reads MDHEN; CDR2 reads SYDVKM. The CDR3 totals 17 residues. V lost 2 bases to trimming and J lost 9 bases; unmatched junction nucleotides: 13. As DNA, the CDR3 is TGTGCCAGCAGTTTAAATGCCCCCGGGACAGGGGTGGCCACCATATATTTT. As protein: CASSLNAPGTGVATIYF.

The chain has TRBV5-4 and TRBJ1-5; TRBD1 is a possible D gene (5 bases). Per the germline V gene, CDR1 is SGHNT and CDR2 is YYREEE (reference sequence). CDR3 length: 16 amino acids. Between the trimmed V and J ends, which lost 4 bases and 4 bases, there was a span of 18 bases. The CDR3 region is CASSPGGASGNQPQHF. In nucleotides, the CDR3 is TGTGCCAGCAGCCCAGGTGGGGCCTCGGGAAATCAGCCCCAGCATTTT.

The J gene is TRBJ1-1, the V gene TRBV6-5; D uncertain. The CDR3 spans 13 residues. CDR1 and CDR2 from the germline V gene are MNHEY and SVGAGI. V lost 4 bases, J lost 0 bases, and 6 bases lay in between. CDR3 in amino acids: CASSSPLNTEAFF. CDR3 sequence (DNA): TGTGCCAGCAGTTCACCCCTGAACACTGAAGCTTTCTTT.

The chain is built from TRBV29-1 and TRBJ1-3, with a tentative D call TRBD1 (6 bases). Germline CDR1 and CDR2: SQVTM and ANQGSEA. V lost 4 bases, J lost 0 bases, and 16 bases lay in between. This CDR3 comprises 16 residues. The CDR3 sequence is CSVGAGPDSSGNTIYF. The CDR3 DNA reads as TGCAGCGTTGGAGCCGGCCCGGACAGCTCTGGAAACACCATATATTTT.

The rearrangement joins TRBV5-1 to TRBJ2-7, with 10 bases identical to TRBD1. CDR1 and CDR2 (germline): SGHRS, YFSETQ. Trimming cost V 5 bases and J 2 bases; bases outside gene matches: 1. The CDR3 is made up of 13 amino acids. CDR3 DNA: TGCGCCAGCAGAGGGACAGGGGCCTACGAGCAGTACTTC. Protein product: CASRGTGAYEQYF.

This chain links TRBV19 with TRBJ1-2; 10 nucleotides line up with TRBD1. V lost 9 bases, J lost 1 base, and 5 bases stayed unmatched. The CDR3 is 14 amino acids. Germline V gives CDR1 LNHDA, CDR2 SQIVND (reference sequence). CDR3 region: CASQRDRGNYGYTF. The DNA of the CDR3 is TGTGCCAGCCAAAGGGACAGGGGTAACTATGGCTACACCTTC.

The rearrangement links TRBV29-1 to TRBJ2-7; TRBD1 might be the D (9 bases). The CDR3 contains 14 residues. Germline V gene sequence: CDR1 SQVTM, CDR2 ANQGSEA. V lost 7 bases to trimming and J lost 6 bases, with 22 bases between them. DNA of the CDR3: TGCAGCGCCGGGGGGGGACAGGGTTCGGTCGAGCAGTACTTC. As protein: CSAGGGQGSVEQYF.

Concerning this clone: Other DNA sequences in the sample encode the same CDR3. Here the CDR3 reads CASSIGTANYGYTF. The CDR3 bases are TGTGCCAGTAGTATCGGGACCGCAAACTATGGCTACACCTTC. The chain couples TRBV19 to TRBJ1-2; a weak D match, TRBD1 (5 bases). Trimming stripped 3 bases from V and 2 bases from J, with 10 bases between. CDR1 LNHDA and CDR2 SQIVND come from the germline V gene (reference sequence). The CDR3 covers 14 residues. Variable domain in full (rest from reference TRBV19 and TRBJ1-2): DGGITQSPKYLFRKEGQNVTLSCEQNLNHDAMYWYRQDPGQGLRLIYYSQIVNDFQKGDIAEGYSVSREKKESFPLTVTSAQKNPTAFYLCASSIGTANYGYTFGSGTRLTVV.

J is TRBJ1-5 and V is TRBV27; tentatively, D is TRBD1 (5 bases). Trimming pared 6 bases from V and 3 bases from J, leaving 12 bases between. Germline lookup yields CDR1 MNHEY and CDR2 SMNVEV (reference sequence). This CDR3 is 14 amino acids long. The CDR3 coding sequence is TGTGCCAGCAGACCAGACAGATTCAATCAGCCCCAGCATTTT. Translating gives CASRPDRFNQPQHF.

This chain links TRBV9 with TRBJ2-7; D is possibly TRBD1 or TRBD2 (5 bases each). This CDR3 is built from 14 residues. Germline CDR1 SGDLS, CDR2 YYNGEE. Deletions cut 2 bases from V and 6 bases from J, with 15 bases between. As DNA, the CDR3 is TGTGCCAGCAGCGTGTCCGGGACCTCACGCGAGCAGTACTTC. Protein: CASSVSGTSREQYF.

The CDR3 DNA sequence: TGTGCCAGCAGTGACCTACAGGGGAGGTACTTC. Its protein is CASSDLQGRYF. The chain is built from TRBV6-1 and TRBJ2-7, with 7 positions matching TRBD1. From germline, CDR1 is MNHNS and CDR2 SASEGT. Trimming took 3 bases from V and 12 from J; bases not matched to a gene: 5. The CDR3 runs 11 residues.

This chain connects TRBV19 to TRBJ1-2, with 8 positions matching TRBD1. Germline V gene sequence: CDR1 LNHDA, CDR2 SQIVND (reference sequence). This CDR3 has 16 residues. V dropped 3 bases and J dropped 0; count of bases not matched to a gene: 6. The chain's CDR3 is CASSIQPDRANYGYTF. CDR3 bases: TGTGCCAGTAGTATCCAACCGGACAGGGCTAACTATGGCTACACCTTC.

V and J are TRBV19 and TRBJ2-1; no reliable D call. CDR1 and CDR2 from the germline V gene are LNHDA and SQIVND (reference sequence). V lost 6 bases and J 5 bases, leaving 20 bases between the germline ends. This CDR3 has 16 amino acids. The CDR3: CASRPSGHRPDNEQFF. The CDR3 region has the DNA TGTGCCAGTAGACCGTCGGGTCACCGGCCTGACAATGAGCAGTTCTTC. The entire variable domain, with the rest obtained from reference TRBV19 and TRBJ2-1, is as follows: DGGITQSPKYLFRKEGQNVTLSCEQNLNHDAMYWYRQDPGQGLRLIYYSQIVNDFQKGDIAEGYSVSREKKESFPLTVTSAQKNPTAFYLCASRPSGHRPDNEQFFGPGTRLTVL.

This clone has a single count. This rearrangement joins TRBV19 to TRBJ2-7; 7 positions match TRBD1. V lost 8 bases, J lost 2 bases, and 12 bases stayed unmatched. The CDR3 is 15 amino acids. Germline values: CDR1 LNHDA, CDR2 SQIVND (reference sequence). In DNA, the CDR3 is TGTGCCAGTGGAGGCCTGGGACAGTCTACCTACGAGCAGTACTTC. Translating it yields CASGGLGQSTYEQYF.

This clone has just one count. The chain joins TRBV18 to TRBJ2-1; D unresolved. V was pared by 3 bases and J by 0 bases, with 9 bases between. The CDR3 covers 15 residues. Germline CDR1 is KGHSH and CDR2 is LQKENI. The CDR3: CASSPEAISYNEQFF. The CDR3 DNA reads TGTGCCAGCTCACCGGAAGCGATCTCCTACAATGAGCAGTTCTTC.

This sequence joins TRBV5-4 and TRBJ1-3; D uncertain. Between the trimmed V and J ends, which lost 4 bases and 4 bases, there was a span of 12 bases. CDR3 length: 14 amino acids. Germline CDR1 is SGHNT and CDR2 is YYREEE (reference sequence). The CDR3: CASSPSGPGNTIYF. CDR3 DNA sequence: TGTGCCAGCAGCCCTTCGGGTCCGGGAAACACCATATATTTT.

This chain connects TRBV10-3 to TRBJ2-3, with no clear D. With 10 bases removed from V and 4 bases from J, the gap between germline ends came to 9 bases. From germline, CDR1 is ENHRY and CDR2 SYGVKD. The CDR3 length is 11 residues. The CDR3 sequence: CATHQADTQYF. CDR3 bases: TGTGCCACCCACCAGGCAGATACGCAGTATTTT.

The chain joins TRBV7-2 to TRBJ2-7, with D perhaps TRBD2 (5 bases). This CDR3 comprises 16 residues. The V gene lost 4 bases and the J gene lost 5 bases, with 21 bases spanning the gap. Germline CDR1 and CDR2: SGHTA and FQGNSA. The CDR3 DNA is TGTGCCAGCAGCTCCCGCGCCCGGGGTCCGGTCAACGAGCAGTACTTC. It encodes CASSSRARGPVNEQYF.

This sequence joins TRBV18 and TRBJ2-7, with 8 bases that match TRBD1. Germline assignment: CDR1 KGHSH and CDR2 LQKENI. J was trimmed by 7 bases and V by 2 bases; bases with no gene match: 10. The CDR3 consists of 15 residues. DNA of the CDR3: TGTGCCAGCTCACCAGGACAGGGCGGCTTACGGGAGCAGTACTTC. It translates to CASSPGQGGLREQYF.

The chain combines TRBV28 with TRBJ2-3; possibly TRBD1 for D (5 bases). The CDR3 runs to 16 residues. Germline values: CDR1 MDHEN, CDR2 SYDVKM. The V end lost 4 bases, the J end lost 0 bases, and 14 bases lay between the germline ends. CDR3 loop: CASSSMTAYSTDTQYF. As DNA, the CDR3 is TGTGCCAGCAGTTCCATGACAGCGTATAGCACAGATACGCAGTATTTT. Variable domain in full (rest from reference TRBV28 and TRBJ2-3): DVKVTQSSRYLVKRTGEKVFLECVQDMDHENMFWYRQDPGLGLRLIYFSYDVKMKEKGDIPEGYSVSREKKERFSLILESASTNQTSMYLCASSSMTAYSTDTQYFGPGTRLTVL.

The V gene is TRBV5-1, the J gene TRBJ1-4, with D unresolved. V shed 5 bases and J shed 7 bases, with 21 bases lying between them. CDR1 SGHRS and CDR2 YFSETQ come from the germline V gene. The CDR3 consists of 16 residues. The CDR3 DNA is TGCGCCAGCAGGGGTGGAGCCCCCGGGGTTCGTGAAAAACTGTTTTTT. It yields the protein CASRGGAPGVREKLFF.

The chain couples TRBV11-2 to TRBJ2-3, with 9 bases fitting TRBD2. V gave up 3 bases and J gave up 0 bases; unmatched junction bases: 10. Germline assignment: CDR1 SGHAT and CDR2 FQNNGV. The CDR3 sequence is 18 residues long. In nucleotides, the CDR3 is TGTGCCAGCAGCTTGGGGTCCCCTAGCGGGGCTAGCACAGATACGCAGTATTTT. Amino acid sequence: CASSLGSPSGASTDTQYF.

The chain recombines TRBV2 with TRBJ2-5; D is undetermined. Looked up from germline, CDR1 is SNHLY and CDR2 is FYNNEI. This CDR3 has 12 amino acids. Between the trimmed V and J ends, which lost 3 bases and 2 bases, there was a span of 4 bases. CDR3 coding DNA: TGTGCCAGCAGTGAGCGACAAGAGACCCAGTACTTC. This encodes CASSERQETQYF.

This clone was found once. The V gene is TRBV4-1, the J gene TRBJ1-5; the D is unclear. The CDR3 contains 14 residues. Trimming stripped 0 bases from V and 9 bases from J, with 12 bases between. The germline gives CDR1 MGHRA, CDR2 YSYEKL. The CDR3 bases are TGCGCCAGCAGCCAAGACCCCCTCTTAAGGCCCCAGCATTTT. It codes for CASSQDPLLRPQHF.

In regard to this clone: The junction differs from germline at one of its ends, possibly a read error. The V call is TRBV7-7, the J call TRBJ2-3; 9 bases are shared with TRBD2. The CDR3 length is 15 residues. Germline CDR1 reads SSHAT; CDR2 reads FNYEAQ (reference sequence). The CDR3 nucleotides read TGTGCTAGCAGCTTAGCCGCTAGCGGGAAGGATACGCAGTATTTT. This encodes CASSLAASGKDTQYF.